The next 10 T cell receptor beta chains were all read from a single sample in a study of blood T cell repertoires in COVID-19. This table comes from immunoSEQ multiplex PCR, and its TCRdb copy is limited to in-frame clones, with some not included. The repertoire consists of over 55,000 clones, with 82% occurring once and the leading ten covering around 21%. Input material: peripheral blood. The receptors shown here come from a woman aged 60 to 75 with acute or convalescent COVID-19.

V gene TRBV7-9 combines with J gene TRBJ1-2, with 8 bases lining up with TRBD1. The CDR3 runs 13 residues. Trimming took 6 bases from V and 3 from J; bases not matched to a gene: 3. CDR1 is SEHNR, CDR2 FQNEAQ, per germline (reference sequence). CDR3 in amino acids: CASSEDRDYGYTF. DNA of the CDR3: TGTGCCAGCAGTGAGGACAGGGACTATGGCTACACCTTC.

The rearrangement links TRBV4-1 to TRBJ2-3; tentative D call: TRBD2 (6 bases). V was clipped by 2 bases and J by 0 bases, with 12 bases between them. The CDR3 is 16 amino acids. CDR1 MGHRA and CDR2 YSYEKL come from the germline V gene. The CDR3 coding sequence is TGCGCCAGCAGCCAATGGGCGGGGCCGAGCACAGATACGCAGTATTTT. This codes for CASSQWAGPSTDTQYF.

The chain combines TRBV6-6 with TRBJ1-5; D gene uncertain. The CDR3 totals 16 residues. Per germline, CDR1 MNHNY and CDR2 SVGAGI (reference sequence). Deletions cut 3 bases from V and 0 bases from J, with 12 bases between. For the CDR3, the DNA is TGTGCCAGCAGTTATCGTTTGAGGGATAGCAATCAGCCCCAGCATTTT. Its protein product is CASSYRLRDSNQPQHF.

The chain is built from TRBV29-1 and TRBJ2-1; a possible D gene is TRBD1 (6 bases). V was cut by 6 bases and J by 5 bases, with 17 bases left in between. The CDR3 extends over 14 amino acids. CDR1 and CDR2 (germline): SQVTM, ANQGSEA. The CDR3 DNA reads TGCAGCGTGGGGGACACCTGGATGGACAATGAGCAGTTCTTC. Its translation: CSVGDTWMDNEQFF.

This chain connects TRBV6-5 to TRBJ2-7; D is perhaps TRBD1 (6 bases). This CDR3 has 12 residues. The germline CDR1 and CDR2 sequences are MNHEY and SVGAGI. V lost 6 bases and J 4 bases, leaving 10 bases between the germline ends. The CDR3 here is CASRDTGYEQYF. As DNA, the CDR3 is TGTGCCAGCAGAGACACAGGGTACGAGCAGTACTTC.

The chain employs TRBV6-5 and TRBJ2-3; D remains ambiguous. CDR1 and CDR2 (germline): MNHEY, SVGAGI. Trimming cost V 9 bases and J 4 bases, with 20 bases left between them. This CDR3 spans 15 amino acids. The CDR3 is CASSLTVSAADTQYF. DNA of the CDR3: TGTGCCAGTTCATTGACGGTTTCGGCGGCAGATACGCAGTATTTT.

This chain links TRBV5-6 with TRBJ1-2, with D perhaps TRBD1 (5 bases). This CDR3 is 15 amino acids long. CDR1 is SGHDT, CDR2 YYEEEE, per germline. Trimming took off 0 bases at V and 3 bases at J, with 12 bases between the two ends. DNA of the CDR3: TGTGCCAGCAGCTTGGGTGGGGAAGGGGACTATGGCTACACCTTC. Translation: CASSLGGEGDYGYTF. Supplemented by reference TRBV5-6 and TRBJ1-2, the full variable domain reads DAGVTQSPTHLIKTRGQQVTLRCSPKSGHDTVSWYQQALGQGPQFIFQYYEEEERQRGNFPDRFSGHQFPNYSSELNVNALLLGDSALYLCASSLGGEGDYGYTFGSGTRLTVV.

J is TRBJ1-1 and V is TRBV6-6; D is unresolved. CDR3 length: 14 amino acids. Per germline, CDR1 MNHNY and CDR2 SVGAGI (reference sequence). The germline V and J ends were trimmed by 6 bases and 5 bases, with 16 bases remaining between them. The CDR3 loop reads CASSLTLSGTEAFF. DNA of the CDR3: TGTGCCAGCAGCCTGACTCTATCGGGGACTGAAGCTTTCTTT.

The chain employs TRBV12-5 and TRBJ1-3; the D is unclear. The V and J ends lost 7 bases and 1 base respectively, with 11 bases between them. Germline V gene lookup returns CDR1 LGHNT and CDR2 FRNRAP. This CDR3 contains 14 residues. The CDR3 coding sequence is TGTGCTAGTGCCACCTCGAGGTCTGGAAACACCATATATTTT. This translates into CASATSRSGNTIYF. The full variable domain, its missing parts supplied by reference TRBV12-5 and TRBJ1-3, is DARVTQTPRHKVTEMGQEVTMRCQPILGHNTVFWYRQTMMQGLELLAYFRNRAPLDDSGMPKDRFSAEMPDATLATLKIQPSEPRDSAVYFCASATSRSGNTIYFGEGSWLTVV.

The chain recombines TRBV10-3 with TRBJ2-3; D is perhaps TRBD2 (6 bases). The V end lost 8 bases, the J end lost 5 bases, and 11 bases lay between the germline ends. This CDR3 is 12 amino acids long. CDR1 and CDR2 from the germline V gene are ENHRY and SYGVKD. CDR3 DNA: TGTGCCATCTCGCAGGGAGGAGATACGCAGTATTTT. Protein: CAISQGGDTQYF.